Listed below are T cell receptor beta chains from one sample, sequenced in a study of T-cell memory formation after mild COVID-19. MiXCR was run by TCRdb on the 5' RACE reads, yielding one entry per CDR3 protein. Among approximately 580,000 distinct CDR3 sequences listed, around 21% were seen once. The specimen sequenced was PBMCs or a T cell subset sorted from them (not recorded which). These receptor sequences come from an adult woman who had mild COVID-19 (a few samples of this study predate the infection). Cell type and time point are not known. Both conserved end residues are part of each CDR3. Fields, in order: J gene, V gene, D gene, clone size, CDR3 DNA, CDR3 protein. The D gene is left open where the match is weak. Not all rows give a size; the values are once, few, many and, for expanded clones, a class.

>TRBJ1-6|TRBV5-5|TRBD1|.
TGTGCCAGCAGCATACAGGGACAGGGGGCGAATTCACCCCTCCACTTT
CASSIQGQGANSPLHF
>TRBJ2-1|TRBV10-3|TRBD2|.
TGTGCCATCAGTGAGTACCGGGCGGGAGGGGAACCCTACAATGAGCAGTTCTTC
CAISEYRAGGEPYNEQFF
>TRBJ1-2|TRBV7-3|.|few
TGTGCCAGCAGCTACGACGGAGACTATGGCTACACCTTC
CASSYDGDYGYTF
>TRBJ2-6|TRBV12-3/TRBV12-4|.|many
TGTGCTACTGGGGGCACTGGGGCCAACGTCCTGACTTTC
CATGGTGANVLTF
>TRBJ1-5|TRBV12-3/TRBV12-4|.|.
TGTGCCAGCAGTTCCTCGACCCGGGGGAAAAGCAATCAGCCCCAGCATTTT
CASSSSTRGKSNQPQHF
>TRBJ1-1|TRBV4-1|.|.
TGCGCCAGCAGCCAAGAGGGAGGAGGGAACACTGAAGCTTTCTTT
CASSQEGGGNTEAFF
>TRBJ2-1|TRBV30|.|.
TGTGTCTGGAGTGAGCAAGGGGGACCCCTGTTCTTC
CVWSEQGGPLFF
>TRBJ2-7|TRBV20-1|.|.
TGCAGTGCTAGAGGAGGGGGGCCTTCCTACGAGCAGTACTTC
CSARGGGPSYEQYF
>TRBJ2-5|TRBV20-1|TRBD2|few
TGCAGTGCTAGAGATCTGCGGGAGGGCCGTCAAGAGACCCAGTACTTC
CSARDLREGRQETQYF
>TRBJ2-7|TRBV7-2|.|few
TGTGCCAGCAGCTTCGGACTGGGAAGCTCCTACGAGCAGTACTTC
CASSFGLGSSYEQYF
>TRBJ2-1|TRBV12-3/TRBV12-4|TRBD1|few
TGTGCCAGCAGCCCGCCAGGACAGGGGGCCACCGATGAGCAGTTCTTC
CASSPPGQGATDEQFF
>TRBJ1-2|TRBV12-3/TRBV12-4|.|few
TGTGCCAGCAGTCCTCGACAACCGGGGGCAAACTATGGCTACACCTTC
CASSPRQPGANYGYTF
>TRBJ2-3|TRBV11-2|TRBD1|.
TGTGCCAGCAGCCGACCAGGGGGTGACCTTACAGATACGCAGTATTTT
CASSRPGGDLTDTQYF
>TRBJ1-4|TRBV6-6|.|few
TGTGCCAGCAGCCGCCCGGGACCTAATGAAAAACTGTTTTTT
CASSRPGPNEKLFF
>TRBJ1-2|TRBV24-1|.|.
TGTGCCACCAGTGGGGACTATGGCTACACCTTC
CATSGDYGYTF
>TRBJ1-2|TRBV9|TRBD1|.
TGTGCCAGCAGCTCCACCTTGGCTGGGGACAGGGTTGGCTACACCTTC
CASSSTLAGDRVGYTF
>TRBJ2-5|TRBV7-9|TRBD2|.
TGTGCCAGCAGCCGAACCTTGACTAGCGGGGCCGGCTCGGAGACCCAGTACTTC
CASSRTLTSGAGSETQYF
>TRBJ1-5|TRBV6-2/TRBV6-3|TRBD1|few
TGTGCCAGCAGTAAGACAGGGGGTAATCAGCCCCAGCATTTT
CASSKTGGNQPQHF
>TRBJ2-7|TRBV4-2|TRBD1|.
TGTGCCAGCAGCCAGGGACAGCAAACCTACGAGCAGTACTTC
CASSQGQQTYEQYF
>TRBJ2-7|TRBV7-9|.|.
TGTGCCAGCCGGGACTCGTCGGGCTACGAGCAGTACTTC
CASRDSSGYEQYF
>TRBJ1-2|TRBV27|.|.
TGTGCCAGCAGACCCCGGGACACGGCCCCCTACACCTTC
CASRPRDTAPYTF
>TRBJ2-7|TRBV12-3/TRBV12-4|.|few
TGTGCCAGCAGTTTAAGCCCTAGCGCGCAAGTTGGGTACTTC
CASSLSPSAQVGYF
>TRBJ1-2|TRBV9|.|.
TGTGCCAGCAGCGTAGGAGGACAGAACTATGGCTACACCTTC
CASSVGGQNYGYTF
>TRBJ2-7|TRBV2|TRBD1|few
TGTGCCAGCGTGGGACAGGGGTACGAGCAGTACTTC
CASVGQGYEQYF
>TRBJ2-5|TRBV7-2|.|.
TGTGCCAGCAGGAAAATAAGCGTCAGTAAAGAGACCCAGTACTTC
CASRKISVSKETQYF
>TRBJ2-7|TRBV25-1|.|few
TGTGCCAGTTCTTATAGGGCAGGCGAGCAGTACTTC
CASSYRAGEQYF
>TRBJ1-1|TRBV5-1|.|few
TGCGCCAGCAGCTTGCCCGCCGGGGGCGGCGCTGAAGCTTTCTTT
CASSLPAGGGAEAFF
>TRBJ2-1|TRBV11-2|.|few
TGTGCCAGCAGCCTAATGGGTGAGCAGTTCTTC
CASSLMGEQFF
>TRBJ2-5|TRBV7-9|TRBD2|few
TGTGCCAGCAGCTCCCGGACTAGCGGGATTGGGGGAGAGACCCAGTACTTC
CASSSRTSGIGGETQYF
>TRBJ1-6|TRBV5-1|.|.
TGCGCCAGCAGCTTGGCCTGGACAGATAATTCACCCCTCCACTTT
CASSLAWTDNSPLHF
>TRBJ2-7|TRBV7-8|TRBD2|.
TGTGCCAGCAGCAAGCGACTAGCGGGGGATTTTGAGCAGTACTTC
CASSKRLAGDFEQYF
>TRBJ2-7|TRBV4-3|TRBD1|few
TGCGCCAGCAGCCGCCAGACCGGGACAGGGGGATACGAGCAGTACTTC
CASSRQTGTGGYEQYF
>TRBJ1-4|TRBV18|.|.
TGTGCCAGCTCACCCCTCCCCGGGACCCTGGCTCGTAGTGAAAAACTGTTTTTT
CASSPLPGTLARSEKLFF
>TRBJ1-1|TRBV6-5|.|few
TGTGCCAGCAGTGACGGCCGATGGATGGGAGGAGACACTGAAGCTTTCTTT
CASSDGRWMGGDTEAFF
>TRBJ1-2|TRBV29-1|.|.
TGCAGCGTTGATGTGGAGTCTTGGACCTTC
CSVDVESWTF
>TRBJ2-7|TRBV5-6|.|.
TGTGCCAGCAGCATGACGTCCTACGAGCAGTACTTC
CASSMTSYEQYF
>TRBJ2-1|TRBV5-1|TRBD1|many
TGCGCCAGCAGCCTCCGGGACAGCAGGACCAATGAGCAGTTCTTC
CASSLRDSRTNEQFF
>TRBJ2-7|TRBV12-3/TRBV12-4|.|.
TGTGCCAGCAGCCGGGGGGCTAGCGTCTCCTACGAGCAGTACTTC
CASSRGASVSYEQYF
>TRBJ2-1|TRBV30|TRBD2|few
TGTGCCTGGAACGCGGGAGCGGGAAGAGAGCAGTTCTTC
CAWNAGAGREQFF
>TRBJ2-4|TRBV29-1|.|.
TGCAGCGCCGTAACCAGTGGAAACATTCAGTACTTC
CSAVTSGNIQYF
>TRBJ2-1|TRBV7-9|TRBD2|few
TGTGCCAGCAGCTTAGGACCCTCTCTAGCGGACCCGTACAATGAGCAGTTCTTC
CASSLGPSLADPYNEQFF
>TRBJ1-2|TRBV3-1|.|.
TGTGCCAGCAGCCATATCGCGGGACGGACGATCGGCTACACCTTC
CASSHIAGRTIGYTF
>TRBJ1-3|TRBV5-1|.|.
TGCGCCAGCAGCCCGGCGGCCTCTGGAAACACCATATATTTT
CASSPAASGNTIYF